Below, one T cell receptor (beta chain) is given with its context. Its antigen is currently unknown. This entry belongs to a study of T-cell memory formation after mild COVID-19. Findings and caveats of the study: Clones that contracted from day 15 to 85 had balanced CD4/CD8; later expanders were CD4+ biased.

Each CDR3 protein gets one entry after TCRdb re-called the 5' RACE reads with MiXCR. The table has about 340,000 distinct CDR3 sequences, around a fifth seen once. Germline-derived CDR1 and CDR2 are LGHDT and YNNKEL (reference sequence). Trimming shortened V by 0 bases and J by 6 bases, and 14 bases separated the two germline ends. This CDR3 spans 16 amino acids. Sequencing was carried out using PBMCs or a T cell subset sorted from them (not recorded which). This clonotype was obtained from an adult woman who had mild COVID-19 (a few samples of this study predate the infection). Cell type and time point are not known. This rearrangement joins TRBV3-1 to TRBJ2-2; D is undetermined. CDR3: CASSQDVRSGAGELFF. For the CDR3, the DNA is TGTGCCAGCAGCCAAGATGTTCGGTCTGGGGCCGGGGAGCTGTTTTTT.